These 9 T cell receptor beta chains were all obtained from the same sample, sequenced in a study of cytomegalovirus exposure and HLA in healthy donors. The study ran its PCR with 60 Vbeta and 13 Jbeta primers. Profiling relied on immunoSEQ multiplex PCR, and the TCRdb table lists in-frame clones only, not all of them. The sample shows under 150,000 clones, roughly 73% of them seen only once. Sequenced input: PBMCs. These receptors were collected from a human donor in good health.

V usage is TRBV5-1 and J usage is TRBJ1-5; D gene unclear. The V and J ends lost 2 bases and 2 bases respectively, with 8 bases between them. The CDR3 loop spans 14 amino acids. Germline assignment: CDR1 SGHRS and CDR2 YFSETQ. CDR3 region: CASSFEGGNQPQHF. The CDR3 coding sequence is TGCGCCAGCAGCTTTGAGGGAGGCAATCAGCCCCAGCATTTT.

This clone came up once. V gene TRBV5-1 combines with J gene TRBJ1-3, with a possible D match to TRBD1 (6 bases). The CDR3 has 15 amino acids. Trimming removed 4 bases at V and 1 base at J, with 12 bases between. Germline V gives CDR1 SGHRS, CDR2 YFSETQ. The CDR3 DNA reads as TGCGCCAGCAGCCCAGCAACAGGGTCTGGAAACACCATATATTTT. Its translation is CASSPATGSGNTIYF.

This chain connects TRBV13 to TRBJ2-5, with 15 bases fitting TRBD2. The end of the DNA aligns better with TRBJ2-7, so the J call may be wrong. The CDR3 spans 15 residues. The germline CDR1 and CDR2 sequences are PRHDT and FYEKMQ (reference sequence). Here the CDR3 reads CASSMGLAGGYEQYF. CDR3 nucleotides: TGTGCCAGCAGCATGGGACTAGCGGGAGGTTACGAGCAGTACTTC.

The chain carries TRBV4-1 and TRBJ2-7; tentative D call: TRBD2 (6 bases). Trimming left V 4 bases short and J 4 bases short, with 11 bases between. The CDR3 contains 13 residues. CDR1 MGHRA and CDR2 YSYEKL come from the germline V gene. The CDR3 DNA follows: TGCGCCAGCAGCCTGTCAGGGACTTACGAGCAGTACTTC. This codes for CASSLSGTYEQYF.

This chain connects TRBV5-1 to TRBJ2-7, with a weak D call TRBD2 (6 bases). Germline V gene data show CDR1 as SGHRS and CDR2 as YFSETQ. The length of the CDR3 is 13 residues. With 1 base removed from V and 7 bases from J, the gap between germline ends came to 12 bases. The CDR3 nucleotides read TGCGCCAGCAGCTTGTGGGGGGAGCGAGAGCAGTACTTC. This codes for CASSLWGEREQYF.

This rearrangement joins TRBV5-1 to TRBJ1-1; D gene unclear. Germline lookup yields CDR1 SGHRS and CDR2 YFSETQ. V was pared by 1 base and J by 1 base, with 8 bases between. This CDR3 is 14 amino acids long. The CDR3 region has the DNA TGCGCCAGCAGCTTGAACATCTGGAACACTGAAGCTTTCTTT. Its translation: CASSLNIWNTEAFF. The full variable domain, completed using reference TRBV5-1 and TRBJ1-1, is KAGVTQTPRYLIKTRGQQVTLSCSPISGHRSVSWYQQTPGQGLQFLFEYFSETQRNKGNFPGRFSGRQFSNSRSEMNVSTLELGDSALYLCASSLNIWNTEAFFGQGTRLTVV.

The chain combines TRBV5-1 with TRBJ1-4; 7 bases line up with TRBD1. The trim removed 0 bases at V and 7 bases at J, leaving 9 bases unmatched. Germline V gene lookup returns CDR1 SGHRS and CDR2 YFSETQ. The CDR3 has 16 amino acids. In DNA, the CDR3 is TGCGCCAGCAGCTTGGGTACCTCGAACAGGGGTGAAAAACTGTTTTTT. Its translation is CASSLGTSNRGEKLFF.

CDR3 amino acids: CASSAPLQGDQPQHF. In DNA, the CDR3 is TGTGCCAGCAGCGCACCTTTACAGGGGGATCAGCCCCAGCATTTT. The chain couples TRBV9 to TRBJ1-5, with TRBD1 matching over 8 bases. This CDR3 contains 15 residues. V lost 3 bases to trimming and J lost 5 bases; unmatched junction nucleotides: 7. Per the germline V gene, CDR1 is SGDLS and CDR2 is YYNGEE.

The rearrangement uses TRBV7-9 and TRBJ1-1, with D perhaps matching TRBD1 (5 bases). The CDR3 extends over 16 amino acids. Germline loops: CDR1 SEHNR, CDR2 FQNEAQ (reference sequence). Trimming shortened V by 5 bases and J by 0 bases, and 16 bases separated the two germline ends. This CDR3 is CASSPDRSTVNTEAFF. The CDR3 DNA reads TGTGCCAGCAGCCCCGACAGATCTACAGTGAACACTGAAGCTTTCTTT.